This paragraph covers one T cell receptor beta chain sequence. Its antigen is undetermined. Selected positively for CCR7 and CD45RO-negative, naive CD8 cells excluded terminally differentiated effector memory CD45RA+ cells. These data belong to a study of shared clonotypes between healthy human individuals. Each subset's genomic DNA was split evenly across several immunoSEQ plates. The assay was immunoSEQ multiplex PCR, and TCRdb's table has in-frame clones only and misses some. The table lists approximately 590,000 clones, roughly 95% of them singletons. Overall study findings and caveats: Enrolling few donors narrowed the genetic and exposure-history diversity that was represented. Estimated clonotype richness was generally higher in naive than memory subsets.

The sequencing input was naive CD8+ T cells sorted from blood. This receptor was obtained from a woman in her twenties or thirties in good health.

The CDR3 reads CASSLGQGSFYSNQPQHF. CDR3 nucleotides: TGTGCCAGCAGTCTGGGACAGGGATCTTTTTATAGCAATCAGCCCCAGCATTTT. The rearrangement joins TRBV28 to TRBJ1-5; 9 nucleotides align to TRBD1. This CDR3 contains 18 residues. J was trimmed by 0 bases and V by 5 bases; bases with no gene match: 11. CDR1 and CDR2 from the germline V gene are MDHEN and SYDVKM.